This TCR beta chain was documented in a study of cytomegalovirus exposure and HLA in healthy donors (dated by TCRdb to 2016 to 2017). For the wider study: An earlier analysis of approximately 640 of the donors reported 250 to 350 Gb of sequence data and approximately 110 million unique TCR beta sequences from around 200 million T cells. The study profiled the T cell repertoires of approximately 700 subjects by immunosequencing and related them to cytomegalovirus serostatus. Across some 400 genotyped donors of the cohort, an average of 235,054 unique TCR beta nucleotide sequences per donor were sequenced, and roughly 20% of those sequences were non-productive. HLA typing included class I and class II loci at four-digit resolution. The later analysis used no new phenotypic data to find candidate immune exposures, relying instead on TCR beta sequences and their occurrence across donors. A handful of DR-DQ haplotypes were handled as single units for association and clustering because linkage in the cohort was strong. Of the roughly 400 genotyped donors, roughly 85% fell in the genetic ancestry cluster associated with self-reported Caucasian donors. Approximately 300 gigabases of sequencing data and around 80 million unique TCR sequences made up an early release that covered approximately 700 HLA-typed donors. A later genetic analysis took genome-wide SNP genotypes for about 60% of the roughly 670 donors and used that subset as a discovery cohort. A later analysis re-examined previously published TCR beta repertoires from about 700 donors and added high-resolution HLA genotyping to investigate patterns of TCR occurrence. Besides the first cohort of hundreds of subjects, a separate validation cohort made up of 95 to 150 different subjects was used. Donor age, sex, ethnicity and CMV serostatus were collected together with the repertoire data. Typing coverage varied by locus: roughly 629-640 donors for A, B, C, DRB1 and DQB1; 522 for DQA1; approximately 570 for DPA1; some 470 for DPB1. To predict cytomegalovirus infection status, the study brought together high-throughput TCR immunosequencing, statistical association of individual TCRs with disease status, and machine learning. To decide whether each TCR beta V gene segment behaved as functional or pseudogenic, an earlier analysis of fewer than 750 of the donors relied on high-throughput TCR beta sequencing. The study aimed to test whether signatures of past pathogen exposure could be identified by cataloging public T cell receptors. Every discovery cohort repertoire had been produced on one sequencing platform. General conclusions and limits of the study: V-gene and J-gene trimming of TCR beta chains was associated with a missense DCLRE1C variant in a later genetic analysis, and the association was replicated in an independent cohort. Correlated functional status among segregating V segments might reflect linkage disequilibrium, but an unknown experimental factor could not be ruled out. The earlier analysis of 587 of the donors excluded 15 to 20 rarely observed V segments, including chromosome 9 orphons, because counts were too low. Because HLA typing was unavailable for some donors at each locus, only the typed subset was used in association tests. In both the original and validation cohorts, the classifier was reported to diagnose cytomegalovirus status with high specificity and sensitivity. CMV serostatus was the only immune exposure information available for the cohort. A cluster of highly shared sequence variants was judged likely to represent a technical artifact of the sequencing pipeline. A later analysis reported that several top co-occurrence clusters appeared linked to parvovirus B19, influenza, CMV and Epstein-Barr virus. A later analysis found that TCR association rates varied across HLA loci, with DRB1 alleles showing the most associated TCRs and HLA-C alleles the fewest. It was suggested by the authors that the approach could potentially be generalized to other disease states and immunological phenotypes. In this cohort, only TCR beta chains were sequenced, and detectable features were limited by the absence of alpha or paired-chain data. In vitro tests confirmed that three of the cytomegalovirus-associated TCR beta chains recognize cytomegalovirus antigens. In the study, about 150 TCR beta chains were listed as associated with cytomegalovirus. Most TCR sequences were seen in very few donors, while some public TCRs were found in many individuals. Compared with equally common non-associated chains, HLA-associated TCR beta chains in a later analysis were more clonally expanded and had lower generation probabilities. A further reported finding was that TCR beta sequences accurately predicted the HLA-A and HLA-B alleles for most subjects in the first cohort. An earlier analysis of approximately 540 of the donors showed that most TCR beta V segments appeared in productive rearrangements either about 87% or about 30% of the time, which broadly matched IMGT annotations. A later analysis associated about 17,000 TCR beta sequences with specific HLA alleles at a false discovery rate of 0.05. In a later analysis, most CMV-associated TCR beta chains were found to appear HLA-restricted, with HLA associations seemingly driven largely by CMV exposure. A later genetic analysis reported fewer N-insertions in productive TCRs among donors in an Asian-associated ancestry cluster than the roughly 700-donor mean. Sequencing depth was assumed to be roughly uniform across donors in the presence/absence analyses, though that assumption may not hold. Assigning TCR associations to individual alleles was difficult when HLA alleles, especially DR and DQ, strongly co-occurred. The 87-base-pair reads could not distinguish some IMGT-functional V segments, including TRBV6-2 and TRBV6-3, so those segments were excluded.

This clone turned up a few times. The antigen this receptor binds is unknown. Within one base of it there is no much larger clone, and no base qualities were kept. Based on the germline V gene, the CDR1 and CDR2 sequences are MNHEY and SVGAGI. At the junction V is shortened by 6 bases and J by 0 bases, with 12 bases in between. The CDR3 goes from the cysteine to the phenylalanine over 15 residues. The CDR3 DNA has 45 bases and is translated from base 1. Libraries came from the immunoSEQ multiplex PCR assay. For the multiplex PCR, a mixture combining 60 forward primers for TCR Vbeta segments and 13 reverse primers for TCR Jbeta segments was used. A multiplex PCR assay on genomic DNA amplified the CDR3 region of rearranged TCR beta genes. Amplified TCR beta libraries were sequenced as 87-base-pair reads on the Illumina HiSeq System. On the study's bioinformatics: Across the 700 or so repertoires, a later analysis counted tens of millions of unique TCR beta chains, roughly 11 million of which were shared by at least two donors. Raw reads were error-corrected and collapsed into unique sequences by a nearest-neighbor algorithm in which closely related sequences were merged to remove PCR and sequencing errors. CDR3 sequences were aligned to IMGT reference sequences to assign V, D and J gene segments. Each retained sequence needed at least a six-nucleotide match to both a V gene segment and a J gene segment. Rearrangements were classified as productive when the CDR3 lacked stop codons and remained in frame with V and J, and all other rearrangements were classified as non-productive. Following IMGT convention, CDR3 was defined as the stretch from the second conserved V-encoded cysteine up to the conserved J-encoded phenylalanine. The earlier analysis of fewer than 750 of the donors excluded sequences that lacked an unambiguous match to a single V gene segment. In an earlier analysis of roughly 500 of the donors, V segments were called functional above 56.7% productive rearrangements and were called segregating when the between-donor standard deviation exceeded 5%. A statistical classification framework was built for diagnosing cytomegalovirus status from the catalog of TCR beta chain sequences. In a later analysis, TCR nucleotide sequences were compared against IMGT/GENE-DB human TR gene sequences so that V and J genes could be assigned. A later analysis assigned CDR3 sequences and most-parsimonious VDJ recombination scenarios with the TCRdist pipeline. A later analysis defined each TCR beta chain by its CDR3 amino acid sequence plus V-gene family, and excluded reads lacking a unique V-gene family. As a way to deal with suspected cross-contamination and a sequencing artifact, a later analysis dropped 640 or so nucleotide sequences that were highly shared and had low generation probability. In a later analysis, a clonal expansion index for each public chain was calculated from normalized within-repertoire ranks of inferred template counts. In a later analysis, generation probabilities were computed with a VDJ recombination model fitted to out-of-frame rearrangements, and the resulting probabilities were checked against IGoR. In a later analysis, TCR-TCR, TCR-HLA and TCR-CMV co-occurrence was scored with hypergeometric tests, and a repertoire-size bias correction was applied to TCR pairs. To estimate false discovery rates, a later analysis permuted the HLA or CMV assignments 20 times. In a later analysis, co-occurring TCRs were grouped using DBSCAN, with TCRdist sequence similarity added in when clustering inside HLA-allele-positive subsets. Repertoires with fewer than 30,000 or more than 120,000 public chains, plus five repertoires with anomalous nucleotide sharing, were excluded from co-occurrence clustering. The table was pulled from immuneACCESS by TCRdb, which kept in-frame rearrangements only. Such tables lose some clones; where checked, under half of the loss comes from unresolved V genes, and the rest has no known cause. The V and J calls and clone size come from that table; D and trimming were worked out from the DNA. The sample table holds around 160,000 clones, of which 55% to 70% were seen once. The ten largest account for roughly 2.7% of the sample.

The cohort consisted of some 730 healthy bone marrow donors. At the time of sampling, every cohort member was nominally healthy, though immune exposures that went unrecorded were likely present. The donor tested CMV seropositive, placing the donor among the approximately 310 seropositive members of the cohort. Each donor provided a peripheral blood sample, and peripheral blood mononuclear cells were used for TCR beta sequencing. The Qiagen DNeasy Blood Extraction Kit was used to extract genomic DNA from the blood cell samples. The sequencing sample was made of PBMCs. The chain was built from TRBV6-5 and TRBJ2-1; matching of 6 bases hints at TRBD1 as the D gene. This sequence was found in a woman between 35 and 50 years old in good health and CMV-seropositive. The CDR3 region: CASSAQGNSYNEQFF. The DNA sequence is TGTGCCAGCAGCGCCCAGGGGAACTCCTACAATGAGCAGTTCTTC.